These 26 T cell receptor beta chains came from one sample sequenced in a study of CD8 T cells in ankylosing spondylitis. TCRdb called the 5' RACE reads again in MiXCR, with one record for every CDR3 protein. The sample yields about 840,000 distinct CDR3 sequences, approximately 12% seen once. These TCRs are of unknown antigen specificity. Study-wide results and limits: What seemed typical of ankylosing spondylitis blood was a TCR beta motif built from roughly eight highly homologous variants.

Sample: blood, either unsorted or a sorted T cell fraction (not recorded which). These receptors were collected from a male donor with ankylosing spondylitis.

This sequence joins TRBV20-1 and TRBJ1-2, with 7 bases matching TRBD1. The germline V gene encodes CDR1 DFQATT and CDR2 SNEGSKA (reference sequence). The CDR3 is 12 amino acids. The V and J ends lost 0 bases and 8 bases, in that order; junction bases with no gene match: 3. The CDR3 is CSARDDRVGYTF. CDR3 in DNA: TGCAGTGCTAGAGACGACAGGGTCGGCTACACCTTC.

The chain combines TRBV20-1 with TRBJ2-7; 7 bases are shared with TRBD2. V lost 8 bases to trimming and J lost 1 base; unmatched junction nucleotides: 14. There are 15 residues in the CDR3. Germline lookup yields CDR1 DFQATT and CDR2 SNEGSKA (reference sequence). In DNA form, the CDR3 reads TGCAGTCCAAACCCCATTGCGGGAGTGTCCTACGAGCAGTACTTC. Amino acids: CSPNPIAGVSYEQYF.

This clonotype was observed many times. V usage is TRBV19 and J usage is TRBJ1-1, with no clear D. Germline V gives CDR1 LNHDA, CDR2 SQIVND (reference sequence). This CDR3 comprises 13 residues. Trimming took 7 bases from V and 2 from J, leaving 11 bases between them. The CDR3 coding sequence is TGTGCCAGTAAGAGGACCCTTAACACTGAAGCTTTCTTT. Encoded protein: CASKRTLNTEAFF. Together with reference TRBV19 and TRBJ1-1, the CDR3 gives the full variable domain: DGGITQSPKYLFRKEGQNVTLSCEQNLNHDAMYWYRQDPGQGLRLIYYSQIVNDFQKGDIAEGYSVSREKKESFPLTVTSAQKNPTAFYLCASKRTLNTEAFFGQGTRLTVV.

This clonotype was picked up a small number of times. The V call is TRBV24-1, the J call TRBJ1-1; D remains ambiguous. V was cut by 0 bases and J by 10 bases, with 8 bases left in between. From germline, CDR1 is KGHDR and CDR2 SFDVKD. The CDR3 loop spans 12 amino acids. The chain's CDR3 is CATSDLIGIAFF. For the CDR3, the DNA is TGTGCCACCAGTGATTTGATCGGGATAGCTTTCTTT.

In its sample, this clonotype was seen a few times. CDR3 amino acids: CSAARSDQETQYF. The CDR3 DNA is TGCAGTGCTGCTCGGTCGGACCAAGAGACCCAGTACTTC. This chain uses TRBV20-1 with TRBJ2-5; D is unclear. This CDR3 has 13 residues. Trimming cost V 5 bases and J 0 bases, with 10 bases left between them. The germline CDR1 and CDR2 sequences are DFQATT and SNEGSKA (reference sequence).

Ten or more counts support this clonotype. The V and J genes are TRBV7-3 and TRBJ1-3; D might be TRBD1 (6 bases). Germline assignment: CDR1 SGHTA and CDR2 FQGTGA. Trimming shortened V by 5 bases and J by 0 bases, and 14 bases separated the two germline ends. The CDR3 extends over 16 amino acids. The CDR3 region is CASSLQGLSSGNTIYF. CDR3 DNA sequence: TGTGCCAGCAGCCTACAGGGCTTATCCTCTGGAAACACCATATATTTT. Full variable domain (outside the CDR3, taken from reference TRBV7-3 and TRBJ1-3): GAGVSQTPSNKVTEKGKYVELRCDPISGHTALYWYRQSLGQGPEFLIYFQGTGAADDSGLPNDRFFAVRPEGSVSTLKIQRTERGDSAVYLCASSLQGLSSGNTIYFGEGSWLTVV.

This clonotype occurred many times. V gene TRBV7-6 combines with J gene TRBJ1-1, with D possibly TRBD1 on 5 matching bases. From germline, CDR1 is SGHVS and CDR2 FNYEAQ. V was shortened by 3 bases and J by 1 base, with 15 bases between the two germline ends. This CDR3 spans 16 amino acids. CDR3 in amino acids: CASSFSGDAWNTEAFF. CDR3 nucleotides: TGTGCCAGCAGCTTTTCTGGGGACGCTTGGAACACTGAAGCTTTCTTT.

CDR3 region: CASSPGTGLTQYF. DNA of the CDR3: TGTGCCAGCAGTCCAGGGACGGGCCTGACCCAGTACTTC. The chain couples TRBV6-1 to TRBJ2-5, with D possibly called TRBD1 or TRBD2 (5 bases each). CDR3 length: 13 amino acids. The germline gives CDR1 MNHNS, CDR2 SASEGT. V gave up 5 bases and J gave up 7 bases, with 14 bases separating them.

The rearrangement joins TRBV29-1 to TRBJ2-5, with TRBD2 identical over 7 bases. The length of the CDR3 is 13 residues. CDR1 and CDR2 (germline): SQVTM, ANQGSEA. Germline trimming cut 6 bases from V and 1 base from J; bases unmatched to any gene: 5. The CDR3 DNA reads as TGCAGCGTGAAGCGGGAAAGCCAAGAGACCCAGTACTTC. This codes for CSVKRESQETQYF. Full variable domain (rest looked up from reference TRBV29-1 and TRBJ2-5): SAVISQKPSRDICQRGTSLTIQCQVDSQVTMMFWYRQQPGQSLTLIATANQGSEATYESGFVIDKFPISRPNLTFSTLTVSNMSPEDSSIYLCSVKRESQETQYFGPGTRLLVL.

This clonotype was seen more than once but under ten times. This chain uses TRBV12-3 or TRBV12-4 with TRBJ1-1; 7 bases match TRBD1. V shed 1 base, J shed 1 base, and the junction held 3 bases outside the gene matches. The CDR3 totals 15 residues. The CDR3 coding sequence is TGTGCCAGCAGTTTAGATACAGGGGCGAACACTGAAGCTTTCTTT. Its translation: CASSLDTGANTEAFF.

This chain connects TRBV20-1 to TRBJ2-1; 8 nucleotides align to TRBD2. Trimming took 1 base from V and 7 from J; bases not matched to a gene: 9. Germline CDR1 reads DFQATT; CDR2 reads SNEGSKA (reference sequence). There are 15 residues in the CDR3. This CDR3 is CSARGTSNRRNEQFF. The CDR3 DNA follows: TGCAGTGCTAGAGGGACTAGCAATCGGAGGAATGAGCAGTTCTTC.

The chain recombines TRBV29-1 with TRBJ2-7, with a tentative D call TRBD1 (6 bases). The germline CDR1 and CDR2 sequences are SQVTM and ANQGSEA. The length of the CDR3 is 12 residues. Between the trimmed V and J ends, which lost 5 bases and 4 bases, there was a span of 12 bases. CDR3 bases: TGCAGCGTTACTGCAGGGGATTACGAGCAGTACTTC. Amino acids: CSVTAGDYEQYF.

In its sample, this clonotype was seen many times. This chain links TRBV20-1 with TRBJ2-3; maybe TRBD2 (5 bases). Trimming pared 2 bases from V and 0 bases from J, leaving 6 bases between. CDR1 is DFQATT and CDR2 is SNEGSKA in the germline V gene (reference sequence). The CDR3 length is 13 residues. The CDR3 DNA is TGCAGTGCTAGACTAGCTAGCACAGATACGCAGTATTTT. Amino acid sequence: CSARLASTDTQYF.

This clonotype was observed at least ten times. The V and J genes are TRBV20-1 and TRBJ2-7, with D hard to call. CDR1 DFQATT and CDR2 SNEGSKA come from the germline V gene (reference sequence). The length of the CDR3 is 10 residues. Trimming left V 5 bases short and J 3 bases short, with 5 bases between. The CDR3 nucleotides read TGCAGTGCTCGCTACTACGAGCAGTACTTC. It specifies CSARYYEQYF.

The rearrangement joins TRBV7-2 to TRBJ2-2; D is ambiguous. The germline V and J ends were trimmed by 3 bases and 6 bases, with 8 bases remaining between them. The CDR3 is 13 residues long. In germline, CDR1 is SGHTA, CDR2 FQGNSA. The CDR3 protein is CASSLTMAGELFF. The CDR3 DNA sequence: TGTGCCAGCAGCTTGACGATGGCCGGGGAGCTGTTTTTT.

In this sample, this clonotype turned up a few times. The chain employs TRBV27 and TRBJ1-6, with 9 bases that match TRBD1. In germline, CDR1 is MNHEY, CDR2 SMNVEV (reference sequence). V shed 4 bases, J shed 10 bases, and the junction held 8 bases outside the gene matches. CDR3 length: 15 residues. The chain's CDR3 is CASSSTRQGGSPLHF. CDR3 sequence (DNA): TGTGCCAGCAGTTCCACTCGACAGGGGGGATCACCCCTCCACTTT.

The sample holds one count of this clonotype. Here the CDR3 DNA reads TGTGCCAGCAGCTTAGAAGTTAGCGGGAGCGGCCCAGATACGCAGTATTTT. This sequence encodes CASSLEVSGSGPDTQYF. This chain connects TRBV11-2 to TRBJ2-3, with TRBD2 identical over 9 bases. The germline V gene encodes CDR1 SGHAT and CDR2 FQNNGV. The ends lost 0 bases at V and 4 bases at J; junction bases unmatched: 8. CDR3 length: 17 residues.

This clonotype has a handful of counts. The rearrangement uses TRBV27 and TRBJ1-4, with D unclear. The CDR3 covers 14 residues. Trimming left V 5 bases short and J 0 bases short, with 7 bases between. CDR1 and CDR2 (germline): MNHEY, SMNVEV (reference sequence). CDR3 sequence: CASSHTATNEKLFF. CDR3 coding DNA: TGTGCCAGCAGTCACACTGCAACTAATGAAAAACTGTTTTTT.

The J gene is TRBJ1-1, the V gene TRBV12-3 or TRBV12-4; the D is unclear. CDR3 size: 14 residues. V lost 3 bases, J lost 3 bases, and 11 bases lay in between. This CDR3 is CASSFVGGYTEAFF. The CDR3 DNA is TGTGCCAGCAGTTTTGTGGGTGGATACACTGAAGCTTTCTTT.

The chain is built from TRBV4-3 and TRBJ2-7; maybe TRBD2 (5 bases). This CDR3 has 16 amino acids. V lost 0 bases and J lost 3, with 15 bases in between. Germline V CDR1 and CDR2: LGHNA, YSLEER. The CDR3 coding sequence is TGCGCCAGCAGCCAAGATGTAACCGGACGGGACTACGAGCAGTACTTC. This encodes CASSQDVTGRDYEQYF.

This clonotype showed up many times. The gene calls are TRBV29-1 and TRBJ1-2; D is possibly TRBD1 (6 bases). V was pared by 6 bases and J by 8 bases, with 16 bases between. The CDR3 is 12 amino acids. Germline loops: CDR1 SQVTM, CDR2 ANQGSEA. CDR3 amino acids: CSVRDTDRGYTF. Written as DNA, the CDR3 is TGCAGCGTACGGGACACGGATCGGGGCTACACCTTC.

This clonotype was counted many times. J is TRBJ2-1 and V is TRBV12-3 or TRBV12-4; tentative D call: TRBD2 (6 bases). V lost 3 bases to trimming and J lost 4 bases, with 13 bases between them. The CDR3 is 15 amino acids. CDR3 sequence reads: CASSLKASEYNEQFF. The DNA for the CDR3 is TGTGCCAGCAGTTTGAAGGCTAGCGAGTACAATGAGCAGTTCTTC.

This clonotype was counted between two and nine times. DNA of the CDR3: TGCAGTGCTAGAGATGCCCGATACTCCTACGAGCAGTACTTC. Protein product: CSARDARYSYEQYF. The V and J genes are TRBV20-1 and TRBJ2-7; D ambiguous. The CDR3 extends over 14 amino acids. The germline gives CDR1 DFQATT, CDR2 SNEGSKA (reference sequence). Trimming pared 0 bases from V and 0 bases from J, leaving 9 bases between.

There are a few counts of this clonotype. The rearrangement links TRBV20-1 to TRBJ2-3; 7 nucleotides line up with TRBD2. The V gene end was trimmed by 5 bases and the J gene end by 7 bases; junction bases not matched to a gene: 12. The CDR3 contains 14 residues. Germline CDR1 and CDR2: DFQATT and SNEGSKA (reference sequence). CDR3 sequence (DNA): TGCAGTGCTTTAGTGGGGGGGAGATCGAATACGCAGTATTTT. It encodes CSALVGGRSNTQYF.

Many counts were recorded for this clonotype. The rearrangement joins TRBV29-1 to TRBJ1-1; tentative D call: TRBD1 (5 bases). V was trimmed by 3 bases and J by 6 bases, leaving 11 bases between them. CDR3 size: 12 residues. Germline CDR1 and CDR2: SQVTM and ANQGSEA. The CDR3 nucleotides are TGCAGCGTTGAGTGGGGGACCTCTGAAGCTTTCTTT. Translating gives CSVEWGTSEAFF.

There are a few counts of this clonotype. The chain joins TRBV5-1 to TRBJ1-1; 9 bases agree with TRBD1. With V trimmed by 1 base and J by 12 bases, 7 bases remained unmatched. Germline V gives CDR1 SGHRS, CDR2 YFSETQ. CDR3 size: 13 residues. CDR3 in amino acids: CASSLQGQGETFF. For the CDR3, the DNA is TGCGCCAGCAGCTTGCAGGGACAGGGAGAAACTTTCTTT. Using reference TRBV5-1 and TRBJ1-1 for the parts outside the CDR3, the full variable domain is KAGVTQTPRYLIKTRGQQVTLSCSPISGHRSVSWYQQTPGQGLQFLFEYFSETQRNKGNFPGRFSGRQFSNSRSEMNVSTLELGDSALYLCASSLQGQGETFFGQGTRLTVV.